Shown below are 29 T cell receptor beta chains from a single sample sequenced in a study of early T cells in non-severe SARS-CoV-2 infection. MiXCR, run by TCRdb on the 5' RACE reads, gives a single entry per CDR3 protein. The sample records over 50,000 distinct CDR3 sequences, approximately 7.6% being singletons. The sample consisted of whole blood. The receptors come from an adult who was a healthcare worker with PCR-confirmed SARS-CoV-2 infection or an uninfected control (not recorded which).

This clonotype has ten or more counts. The rearrangement joins TRBV7-9 to TRBJ2-3; D not certain. The CDR3 has 12 amino acids. Trimming stripped 5 bases from V and 3 bases from J, with 6 bases between. The germline CDR1 and CDR2 sequences are SEHNR and FQNEAQ (reference sequence). In DNA form, the CDR3 reads TGTGCCAGCAGCGCCGGTACAGATACGCAGTATTTT. Its protein is CASSAGTDTQYF. The full variable domain, in which reference TRBV7-9 and TRBJ2-3 provide the parts outside the CDR3, is DTGVSQNPRHKITKRGQNVTFRCDPISEHNRLYWYRQTLGQGPEFLTYFQNEAQLEKSRLLSDRFSAERPKGSFSTLEIQRTEQGDSAMYLCASSAGTDTQYFGPGTRLTVL.

The chain employs TRBV20-1 and TRBJ2-7, with D perhaps matching TRBD1 or TRBD2 (6 bases each). Trimming pared 4 bases from V and 2 bases from J, leaving 12 bases between. Germline values: CDR1 DFQATT, CDR2 SNEGSKA (reference sequence). This CDR3 is built from 13 residues. CDR3 amino acids: CSAKYREAYEQYF. The CDR3 DNA is TGCAGTGCTAAATACAGGGAGGCCTACGAGCAGTACTTC.

This clonotype was counted a few times. This chain uses TRBV27 with TRBJ2-1; no clear D. Per germline, CDR1 MNHEY and CDR2 SMNVEV (reference sequence). Trimming removed 3 bases at V and 4 bases at J, with 1 base between. There are 11 residues in the CDR3. The CDR3 region is CASSFYNEQFF. The CDR3 DNA sequence: TGTGCCAGCAGTTTTTACAATGAGCAGTTCTTC.

The chain is built from TRBV27 and TRBJ2-7, with 13 bases matching TRBD2. Germline V gene data show CDR1 as MNHEY and CDR2 as SMNVEV (reference sequence). The V and J ends lost 5 bases and 2 bases, in that order; junction bases with no gene match: 6. This CDR3 comprises 16 residues. The DNA for the CDR3 is TGTGCCAGCAGTAAACTGACTAGCGGGAGGACCTACGAGCAGTACTTC. Its translation: CASSKLTSGRTYEQYF.

This clonotype came up a few times. The chain recombines TRBV29-1 with TRBJ2-5; 8 bases line up with TRBD1. The CDR3 runs to 14 residues. From germline, CDR1 is SQVTM and CDR2 ANQGSEA. V was pared by 5 bases and J by 4 bases, with 9 bases of the junction left unmatched. CDR3 amino acids: CSVTTGGMAETQYF. The CDR3 DNA sequence: TGCAGCGTTACCACAGGGGGTATGGCAGAGACCCAGTACTTC.

This chain connects TRBV10-2 to TRBJ2-3, with D unclear. Trimming shortened V by 5 bases and J by 6 bases, and 6 bases separated the two germline ends. The CDR3 runs 11 residues. The V gene's germline CDR1 is WSHSY and CDR2 SAAADI. As DNA, the CDR3 is TGCGCCAGCAGTCAGAGTGATACGCAGTATTTT. The encoded protein is CASSQSDTQYF.

This clonotype has just a few counts. The CDR3 loop is CSAREGGGYYGYTF. CDR3 in DNA: TGCAGTGCTAGAGAAGGCGGCGGATACTATGGCTACACCTTC. V gene TRBV20-1 combines with J gene TRBJ1-2; D remains unclear. Germline V gene sequence: CDR1 DFQATT, CDR2 SNEGSKA (reference sequence). Trimming left V 0 bases short and J 3 bases short, with 11 bases between. The CDR3 has 14 residues.

The gene calls are TRBV11-2 and TRBJ2-1, with 13 bases aligning to TRBD2. Germline CDR1 reads SGHAT; CDR2 reads FQNNGV. Unmatched junction bases numbered 4, after V lost 5 bases and J lost 6 bases. The CDR3 spans 15 residues. The CDR3 nucleotides are TGTGCCAGCAGCATAAGGACTAGCGGGAGCAATGAGCAGTTCTTC. Translating gives CASSIRTSGSNEQFF.

At least ten counts were recorded for this clonotype. This chain links TRBV6-5 with TRBJ2-1, with D perhaps TRBD1 (7 bases). CDR3 size: 14 residues. Germline V gives CDR1 MNHEY, CDR2 SVGAGI. V lost 0 bases, J lost 9 bases, and 12 bases lay in between. The CDR3 loop is CASSYSRDSREQFF. The CDR3 DNA follows: TGTGCCAGCAGTTACTCGCGGGACAGTCGTGAGCAGTTCTTC.

This clonotype occurred a few times. The chain links TRBV19 to TRBJ2-4; D is unresolved. The CDR3 spans 13 residues. Germline loops: CDR1 LNHDA, CDR2 SQIVND (reference sequence). V lost 7 bases and J 3 bases, leaving 10 bases between the germline ends. The CDR3 nucleotides read TGTGCCAGTACCCCACGCAACAAAAACATTCAGTACTTC. Translated: CASTPRNKNIQYF.

This clonotype has ten or more counts. Germline is not matched at one junction end, which may reflect a read error. The CDR3 sequence: CASSILDRETEAFF. DNA of the CDR3: TGCGCCAGTAGTATTCTGGACAGGGAAACTGAAGCTTTCTTT. The chain has TRBV19 and TRBJ1-1; 8 bases line up with TRBD1. CDR1 is LNHDA, CDR2 SQIVND, per germline (reference sequence). This CDR3 is built from 14 residues.

This chain joins TRBV7-8 and TRBJ1-4, with 8 nucleotides matching TRBD1. The CDR3 sequence is 14 residues long. The germline CDR1 and CDR2 sequences are SGHVS and FQNEAQ. The J segment lost 8 bases and the V segment lost 5 bases, leaving 7 bases of the junction unmatched. CDR3 DNA: TGTGCCAGCAGCCAGACGGACAGGGACGAAAAACTGTTTTTT. It is translated as CASSQTDRDEKLFF.

This clonotype was detected a few times. This chain connects TRBV24-1 to TRBJ2-3; possible D gene TRBD2, 6 bases. Trimming left V 3 bases short and J 0 bases short, with 12 bases between. The CDR3 is made up of 16 amino acids. The V gene's germline CDR1 is KGHDR and CDR2 SFDVKD. In DNA form, the CDR3 reads TGTGCCACCAGTGATCAGGGAGGTGGGAGCACAGATACGCAGTATTTT. Its protein product is CATSDQGGGSTDTQYF.

V and J are TRBV20-1 and TRBJ2-1; 7 positions agree with TRBD2. V shed 8 bases and J 4 bases; nucleotides not matched to a gene: 11. The CDR3 spans 14 residues. CDR1 and CDR2 from the germline V gene are DFQATT and SNEGSKA (reference sequence). Written as DNA, the CDR3 is TGCAGTTACCAGAGCAGGGAGGGGTACAATGAGCAGTTCTTC. Amino acids: CSYQSREGYNEQFF.

The chain uses TRBV6-6 and TRBJ2-5; 7 bases are a match to TRBD1. Germline loops: CDR1 MNHNY, CDR2 SVGAGI (reference sequence). The V gene end was trimmed by 4 bases and the J gene end by 4 bases; junction bases not matched to a gene: 3. The length of the CDR3 is 13 residues. CDR3: CASSSRGRETQYF. In DNA form, the CDR3 reads TGTGCCAGCAGTTCGAGGGGGCGAGAGACCCAGTACTTC.

The V gene is TRBV5-1, the J gene TRBJ2-5; 14 nucleotides line up with TRBD2. Unmatched junction bases numbered 8, after V lost 3 bases and J lost 7 bases. Germline V gene sequence: CDR1 SGHRS, CDR2 YFSETQ. This CDR3 region has 16 residues. The CDR3 here is CASSYTGLAGEGTQYF. DNA of the CDR3: TGCGCCAGCAGCTACACGGGACTAGCGGGAGAGGGGACCCAGTACTTC.

This clonotype was seen repeatedly, ten times or more. V and J are TRBV11-2 and TRBJ2-7; maybe TRBD2 (6 bases). Trimming cost V 4 bases and J 4 bases, with 20 bases left between them. Germline CDR1 SGHAT, CDR2 FQNNGV. CDR3 size: 16 residues. CDR3 residues: CASSSSGTPGGYEQYF. The CDR3 DNA reads TGTGCCAGCAGCTCATCCGGGACTCCTGGGGGTTACGAGCAGTACTTC.

CDR3 residues: CASSGMGPSPDEQFF. The CDR3 DNA sequence: TGTGCCAGCAGCGGGATGGGGCCCTCCCCGGATGAGCAGTTCTTC. The genes are TRBV7-6 and TRBJ2-1; D is perhaps TRBD1 (5 bases). CDR3 length: 15 amino acids. Germline V gene sequence: CDR1 SGHVS, CDR2 FNYEAQ. V was pared by 5 bases and J by 8 bases, with 19 bases between.

The chain couples TRBV27 to TRBJ2-3, with D maybe TRBD2 (5 bases). Trimming pared 6 bases from V and 4 bases from J, leaving 20 bases between. The CDR3 runs to 16 residues. Germline values: CDR1 MNHEY, CDR2 SMNVEV (reference sequence). The CDR3 protein is CASRRTRGHPADTQYF. CDR3 DNA sequence: TGTGCCAGCAGGCGCACCCGAGGGCATCCGGCAGATACGCAGTATTTT.

This clonotype showed up many times. This chain links TRBV9 with TRBJ2-2; the D is unclear. The germline CDR1 and CDR2 sequences are SGDLS and YYNGEE. The CDR3 loop spans 17 amino acids. Trimming removed 2 bases at V and 0 bases at J, with 14 bases between. DNA for the CDR3: TGTGCCAGCAGCGTTTATCCCCTAATCACGAACACCGGGGAGCTGTTTTTT. This gives the protein CASSVYPLITNTGELFF.

The chain links TRBV7-2 to TRBJ2-1, with unresolved D. The CDR3 is made up of 16 amino acids. Trimming cost V 3 bases and J 2 bases, with 14 bases left between them. The germline CDR1 and CDR2 sequences are SGHTA and FQGNSA. CDR3 sequence: CASSLFNSVAYNEQFF. The CDR3 region has the DNA TGTGCCAGCAGCTTGTTTAACTCAGTTGCCTACAATGAGCAGTTCTTC. Full variable domain (rest looked up from reference TRBV7-2 and TRBJ2-1): GAGVSQSPSNKVTEKGKDVELRCDPISGHTALYWYRQSLGQGLEFLIYFQGNSAPDKSGLPSDRFSAERTGGSVSTLTIQRTQQEDSAVYLCASSLFNSVAYNEQFFGPGTRLTVL.

This clonotype was detected many times. The V gene is TRBV7-9, the J gene TRBJ2-3; D possibly corresponds to TRBD2 (5 bases). Trimming stripped 7 bases from V and 5 bases from J, with 22 bases between. The germline CDR1 and CDR2 sequences are SEHNR and FQNEAQ (reference sequence). The CDR3 contains 16 residues. The CDR3: CASTLLLGNFGDTQYF. The CDR3 coding sequence is TGTGCCAGCACCCTCCTACTAGGTAACTTTGGAGATACGCAGTATTTT.

This clonotype was observed at least ten times. The rearrangement joins TRBV27 to TRBJ2-2; D gene ambiguous. The CDR3 has 15 residues. V lost 8 bases and J 2 bases, leaving 15 bases between the germline ends. Germline lookup yields CDR1 MNHEY and CDR2 SMNVEV (reference sequence). The CDR3 region is CASSHFLRNTGELFF. The CDR3 DNA is TGTGCCAGCTCCCATTTTTTGAGAAACACCGGGGAGCTGTTTTTT.

To note about this clonotype: This could be a read error, since a much larger clone is one nucleotide away. The chain carries TRBV7-2 and TRBJ2-7, with 7 bases identical to TRBD2. Trimming at V came to 3 bases and at J to 2 bases, leaving 4 bases not matched to a gene. This CDR3 contains 14 residues. Germline V gene lookup returns CDR1 SGHTA and CDR2 FQGNSA. CDR3 DNA: TGTGCCAGCAGCTTGAGGGGAGGGGCCTACGAGCAGTACTTC. This codes for CASSLRGGAYEQYF.

This chain uses TRBV5-6 with TRBJ2-5; D is unclear. There are 14 residues in the CDR3. Trimming cost V 0 bases and J 3 bases, with 9 bases left between them. Germline V lookup: CDR1 SGHDT, CDR2 YYEEEE. DNA of the CDR3: TGTGCCAGCAGCTTGGCCGGGCGCGAAGAGACCCAGTACTTC. Its translation is CASSLAGREETQYF.

The chain is built from TRBV11-2 and TRBJ2-1, with D perhaps matching TRBD2 (6 bases). CDR1 and CDR2 from the germline V gene are SGHAT and FQNNGV. This CDR3 is 15 amino acids long. V was shortened by 1 base and J by 4 bases, with 11 bases between the two germline ends. The CDR3 loop reads CASSLGRAGYNEQFF. Here the CDR3 DNA reads TGTGCCAGCAGCTTAGGCAGGGCGGGGTACAATGAGCAGTTCTTC.

The rearrangement links TRBV3-1 to TRBJ2-7; D unclear. Per germline, CDR1 LGHDT and CDR2 YNNKEL (reference sequence). This CDR3 has 13 residues. V lost 4 bases and J 2 bases, leaving 9 bases between the germline ends. CDR3 nucleotides: TGTGCCAGCAGCCGCTCTGGGGCCTACGAGCAGTACTTC. Amino acids: CASSRSGAYEQYF.

This clonotype was seen many times. The J gene is TRBJ1-2, the V gene TRBV21-1; TRBD1 is the table's D call and was not checked against the DNA. TRBV21-1 is an annotated pseudogene. The length of the CDR3 is 17 residues. CDR3 sequence: CASSPRARQLANYGYTF. The CDR3, as DNA: TGTGCCAGCAGCCCCCGGGCGAGACAGCTTGCTAACTATGGCTACACCTTC.

This clonotype occurred many times. V and J are TRBV9 and TRBJ2-1, with TRBD2 matching over 13 bases. V trimming: 0 bases; J trimming: 9 bases; junction bases outside the gene matches: 3. The V gene's germline CDR1 is SGDLS and CDR2 YYNGEE. This CDR3 is 15 amino acids long. CDR3 bases: TGTGCCAGCAGCGTAGCTGGGACTAGCGGGATTGAGCAGTTCTTC. Translation: CASSVAGTSGIEQFF.